This T cell receptor (beta chain) was recorded in a study of T-cell memory formation after mild COVID-19. Overall study context: Clusters of TCRs were largely donor specific.

As concerns this clonotype: Its antigen remains unidentified.

TCRdb used MiXCR to reprocess the 5' RACE reads, holding one entry per CDR3 protein. The table lists approximately 180,000 distinct CDR3 sequences, around 15% of them singletons. CDR1 and CDR2 from the germline V gene are SEHNR and FQNEAQ (reference sequence). Trimming stripped 5 bases from V and 5 bases from J, with 10 bases between. The CDR3 is made up of 13 amino acids. Findings and limits, study-wide: Day 15 to 85 contractors were CD4/CD8 balanced; later expanders leaned CD4+.

The sample was PBMCs or a T cell subset sorted from them (not recorded which). The gene calls are TRBV7-9 and TRBJ1-5; possible D gene TRBD1, 5 bases. The sequence came from an adult woman who had mild COVID-19 (a few samples of this study predate the infection). Cell type and time point are not known. Written as DNA, the CDR3 is TGTGCCAGCAGCCCTGGGGGGGATCAGCCCCAGCATTTT. Residues: CASSPGGDQPQHF.